This TCR beta chain was recovered during a study of blood T cell repertoires in COVID-19. Study summary: Acute and convalescent COVID-19 samples came from the United States, Italy and Spain. PBMCs, B-cell-depleted T cells, or T cells were the source of the cDNA or gDNA that made up the material.

Methods used by the authors: Amplifying reference gene primers gave estimates of nucleated cell counts. TCRdb's copy holds only in-frame clones and misses some; the assay was immunoSEQ multiplex PCR. The V and J calls and the clone size are those of that table, but D and trimming were determined from the DNA. The table lists 80,000 to 100,000 clones, 88% of them singletons. The CDR3 totals 15 residues. CDR1 is SNHLY, CDR2 FYNNEI, per germline. Trimming removed 1 base from V and 6 bases from J, with 16 bases in between. Material: peripheral blood. The origin of this receptor is a man between 50 and 59 years old with COVID-19, enrolled during active disease. This chain joins TRBV2 and TRBJ2-7; tentatively, D is TRBD2 (7 bases). CDR3: CASSEVGGGYGEQYF. CDR3 nucleotides: TGTGCCAGCAGTGAAGTGGGAGGGGGGTACGGCGAGCAGTACTTC.